The next 10 T cell receptor beta chains were all read from a single sample in a study of blood T cell repertoires in COVID-19. Measured with immunoSEQ multiplex PCR; TCRdb has only the in-frame clones, and not every one. This table has 14,000 or so clones, approximately 90% appearing once. The specimen sequenced was peripheral blood. Every receptor here comes from a man aged 50 to 60 with active COVID-19.

This clone was recorded only once. CDR3: CASSWITSEETQYF. In DNA, the CDR3 is TGTGCCAGCAGCTGGATTACTAGCGAAGAGACCCAGTACTTC. This rearrangement joins TRBV5-4 to TRBJ2-5; TRBD2 agrees at 7 bases. This CDR3 is 14 amino acids long. The trim removed 3 bases at V and 3 bases at J, leaving 5 bases unmatched. Germline assignment: CDR1 SGHNT and CDR2 YYREEE (reference sequence).

The chain links TRBV11-3 to TRBJ2-1; D is unclear. CDR1 and CDR2 (germline): SGHNT, YENEEA. CDR3 size: 18 residues. With 6 bases removed from V and 2 bases from J, the gap between germline ends came to 23 bases. In DNA form, the CDR3 reads TGTGCCAGCAGTCCCCCTGAGAGGCGAACGACCACCTACAATGAGCAGTTCTTC. Encoded protein: CASSPPERRTTTYNEQFF.

The genes are TRBV4-1 and TRBJ1-1; D is unresolved. This CDR3 is 14 amino acids long. The V gene lost 1 base and the J gene lost 8 bases, with 14 bases spanning the gap. CDR1 is MGHRA and CDR2 is YSYEKL in the germline V gene. Here the CDR3 DNA reads TGCGCCAGCAGCCAAGTGTCCAGGAATTCCGAAGCTTTCTTT. Its translation: CASSQVSRNSEAFF.

The chain combines TRBV29-1 with TRBJ1-5; TRBD1 aligns across 10 bases. The V gene's germline CDR1 is SQVTM and CDR2 ANQGSEA. The CDR3 spans 13 residues. Losses at the gene ends were 6 bases for V and 3 bases for J; bases not matched to a gene: 2. CDR3 sequence reads: CSVGQGNNQPQHF. CDR3 DNA: TGCAGCGTGGGACAGGGGAACAATCAGCCCCAGCATTTT.

This sequence joins TRBV11-2 and TRBJ1-5; D ambiguous. Germline loops: CDR1 SGHAT, CDR2 FQNNGV. The CDR3 is 15 residues long. Trimming pared 5 bases from V and 3 bases from J, leaving 14 bases between. The CDR3 is CASSLNAGNNQPQHF. DNA of the CDR3: TGTGCCAGCAGCCTTAATGCAGGAAACAATCAGCCCCAGCATTTT.

This clone came up once. The V gene is TRBV9, the J gene TRBJ1-2; 10 bases fit TRBD1. CDR3 length equals 15 residues. The germline V gene has CDR1 SGDLS and CDR2 YYNGEE. V shed 4 bases, J shed 5 bases, and the junction held 8 bases outside the gene matches. CDR3 in DNA: TGTGCCAGCAGCCCTATTGGGGGACAGGGGTATGGCTACACCTTC. It codes for CASSPIGGQGYGYTF.

The genes are TRBV7-8 and TRBJ2-7; 8 bases line up with TRBD2. CDR1 and CDR2 (germline): SGHVS, FQNEAQ. The CDR3 length is 15 residues. With V trimmed by 5 bases and J by 4 bases, 10 bases remained unmatched. CDR3 residues: CASSPAQLAVYEQYF. In nucleotides, the CDR3 is TGTGCCAGCAGCCCAGCACAACTAGCGGTTTACGAGCAGTACTTC.

The J gene is TRBJ2-2, the V gene TRBV3-1 (or the pseudogene TRBV3-2); 7 bases align to TRBD1. J was trimmed by 0 bases and V by 6 bases; bases with no gene match: 4. Germline V CDR1 and CDR2: LGHDT, YNNKEL (reference sequence). CDR3 length: 15 amino acids. CDR3 region: CASRGQVANTGELFF. The CDR3 nucleotides are TGTGCCAGCAGAGGACAGGTAGCGAACACCGGGGAGCTGTTTTTT.

The CDR3 sequence: CASSLAGGRAEYNEQFF. In nucleotides, the CDR3 is TGTGCCAGCAGCTTAGCTGGCGGGAGGGCCGAATACAATGAGCAGTTCTTC. The chain carries TRBV7-6 and TRBJ2-1; 9 bases align to TRBD2. Germline CDR1 and CDR2: SGHVS and FNYEAQ. This CDR3 has 17 amino acids. The V gene end was trimmed by 0 bases and the J gene end by 4 bases; junction bases not matched to a gene: 7.

This sequence joins TRBV28 and TRBJ1-2; 7 positions match TRBD1. With 2 bases clipped from V and 0 bases from J, the junction kept 3 bases outside the gene matches. Germline CDR1 and CDR2: MDHEN and SYDVKM. This CDR3 is 15 amino acids long. CDR3 nucleotide sequence: TGTGCCAGCAGTTTAGCCGGGACAGCTAACTATGGCTACACCTTC. It translates to CASSLAGTANYGYTF.